These 24 T cell receptor beta chains were sequenced from one sample in a study of tumor-infiltrating lymphocytes in primary liver carcinoma (dated by TCRdb to the late 2010s). TCRdb names Illumina HiSeq 2500 as the instrument used. Starting from 450 to 500 ng total RNA, TCRbeta-specific cDNA was produced by reverse transcription with a constant-region primer and ProtoScript II reverse transcriptase. Three nested multiplex PCR rounds, following a slightly modified ARM-PCR procedure, were used to build the TCRbeta libraries. Multiplex TRBV1-TRBV30 forward primers and a Cbeta reverse primer were used in the first two PCR rounds, each of which was run for approximately 9 cycles. TCRdb's own reprocessing of the public reads used fastp at Q25 and MiXCR and kept productive beta chains. Rows merge per CDR3 protein into single entries with the most common DNA and genes. This sample holds about 22,000 distinct CDR3 sequences; about 84% were observed only once. Roughly 36% of the sample lies in the top ten.

Without any cell sorting, total RNA and DNA were extracted together from 20-30 mg of bulk tissue using the AllPrep DNA/RNA mini kit. The sequenced material came from liver tumor tissue from sampling region 2. Taken with the paper, the label for cell subset or site translates to: tumor region T2, inferior pole. These receptors originate from a woman aged 25-40 years with primary liver carcinoma and hepatitis B virus infection.

The table lists this clonotype with a count of one. The junction differs from germline at one of its ends, possibly a read error. J is TRBJ2-7 and V is TRBV4-3; 7 bases are shared with TRBD2. The germline gives CDR1 LGHNA, CDR2 YSLEER. The CDR3 runs 18 residues. In DNA form, the CDR3 reads TGCGCCAGTAGCCAAGCTGTGACGGGGGGTCACATTAGTTGCGAGCAGTACTTC. Protein: CASSQAVTGGHISCEQYF.

As concerns this clonotype: Compared with germline, one end of the junction differs, possibly owing to a read error. This chain connects TRBV5-6 to TRBJ2-7, with D possibly called TRBD1 or TRBD2 (5 bases each). This CDR3 has 13 residues. Germline assignment: CDR1 SGHDT and CDR2 YYEEEE. CDR3 sequence (DNA): TGTGCCGGCAGCTTATGGACGGGGCTATCGCAGTACTTC. Encoded protein: CAGSLWTGLSQYF.

The count of this clonotype is one. Without the conserved terminal phenylalanine or tryptophan, this CDR3 likely stems from a read error. The chain employs TRBV12-3 or TRBV12-4 and TRBJ2-1; TRBD1 agrees at 7 bases. CDR3 size: 14 residues. CDR3 DNA sequence: TGTACCAGCAGTTTGGTAGGGGGCTTCGATGAGCAGTTCCTC. Its protein is CTSSLVGGFDEQFL.

A few counts support this clonotype. The junction and the germline gene differ at one end; a read error may be behind it. The chain couples TRBV30 to TRBJ1-4; possibly TRBD1 for D (5 bases). Germline V gene data show CDR1 as GTSNPN and CDR2 as SVGIG (reference sequence). This CDR3 region has 13 residues. The CDR3: CAWSVPGGEELFF. CDR3 in DNA: TGCGCCTGGAGTGTACCCGGGGGAGAAGAACTGTTTTTT.

Notes on this clonotype: One junction end disagrees with the germline gene, perhaps due to a read error. In DNA form, the CDR3 reads TGTGCCTGCAGTTACGAGAGCAGCGGAAGAGGAACTGAAGCTTTCTTT. Translation gives CACSYESSGRGTEAFF. The chain couples TRBV6-5 to TRBJ1-1, with no clear D. This CDR3 is 16 amino acids long. Germline CDR1 reads MNHEY; CDR2 reads SVGAGI.

The rearrangement uses TRBV28 and TRBJ2-7; D is uncertain. V lost 9 bases and J 0 bases, leaving 24 bases between the germline ends. Germline CDR1 is MDHEN and CDR2 is SYDVKM. This CDR3 comprises 17 residues. DNA for the CDR3: TGTGCCAGTGGCCTCCATTTGGACGGATGGTACTCCTACGAGCAGTACTTC. Its protein product is CASGLHLDGWYSYEQYF.

This clonotype was detected ten times or more. The V call is TRBV28, the J call TRBJ2-7; 9 bases fit TRBD1. Germline CDR1 is MDHEN and CDR2 is SYDVKM. V lost 2 bases, J lost 4 bases, and 6 bases stayed unmatched. This CDR3 has 15 amino acids. The CDR3 bases are TGTGCCAGCAGTTTAGACAGGGGGTCATTATACGAGCAGTACTTC. This translates into CASSLDRGSLYEQYF.

This clonotype was seen more than once but under ten times. One end of the junction fails to match germline, which may point to a read error. The chain uses TRBV28 and TRBJ2-2; 8 bases map to TRBD2. The V gene's germline CDR1 is MDHEN and CDR2 SYDVKM. This CDR3 contains 13 residues. The DNA of the CDR3 is TGTGCCGGCAGTTTGAGCGGGAGCGTTGAGCTGTTTTTT. Translating gives CAGSLSGSVELFF.

The rearrangement joins TRBV12-3 or TRBV12-4 to TRBJ1-6; 7 bases are shared with TRBD1. CDR3 length equals 12 residues. J gave up 15 bases and V 6 bases, and 8 bases lay outside the gene matches. CDR3 nucleotide sequence: TGTGCCAGCAGCCGACAGGGCATTCACCTCCACTTT. Its protein is CASSRQGIHLHF.

On this clonotype itself: The junction does not match germline at one end; this may be a read error. The rearrangement uses TRBV7-8 and TRBJ2-3; 10 positions agree with TRBD2. Germline V gives CDR1 SGHVS, CDR2 FQNEAQ. The CDR3 length is 16 residues. In DNA, the CDR3 is TGTGCCTACAGCTTAGGAGCGGGAGGGCCTGGTGATACGAAGTATTTT. Translating it yields CAYSLGAGGPGDTKYF.

The V gene is TRBV5-6, the J gene TRBJ2-2, with D hard to call. V shed 7 bases and J shed 8 bases, with 21 bases lying between them. The CDR3 has 15 residues. The V gene's germline CDR1 is SGHDT and CDR2 YYEEEE. CDR3 sequence reads: CASGLAMRVTGELFF. Here the CDR3 DNA reads TGTGCCAGCGGTTTGGCAATGAGAGTCACTGGGGAGCTGTTTTTT.

The V gene is TRBV4-3, the J gene TRBJ2-1, with D hard to call. CDR1 and CDR2 from the germline V gene are LGHNA and YSLEER. There are 15 residues in the CDR3. The CDR3 region has the DNA TGCATCAGCAGCCAAGACATGAAAGGGTCCGGTGAGCAGTTCTTC. Protein sequence: CISSQDMKGSGEQFF.

A note on this clonotype: One end of the junction does not line up with germline, which may come from a read error. The chain recombines TRBV5-6 with TRBJ2-7; possibly TRBD1 or TRBD2 for D (5 bases each). CDR3 size: 12 residues. Germline assignment: CDR1 SGHDT and CDR2 YYEEEE. CDR3 in amino acids: CVSSLRGNEQYF. DNA for the CDR3: TGTGTCAGCAGTTTGAGGGGTAACGAGCAGTACTTC.

A remark on this clonotype: A read error may produce the germline difference seen at one junction end. J is TRBJ2-2 and V is TRBV19; perhaps TRBD2 as D (5 bases). Germline loops: CDR1 LNHDA, CDR2 SQIVND (reference sequence). The CDR3 covers 12 residues. The chain's CDR3 is CTSSIWTGELFF. As DNA, the CDR3 is TGTACCAGTAGTATTTGGACCGGGGAGCTGTTCTTT.

Worth noting for this clonotype: The junction does not match germline at one end; this may be a read error. The chain employs TRBV5-1 and TRBJ2-1; no firm D call. The CDR3 totals 11 residues. The germline V gene encodes CDR1 SGHRS and CDR2 YFSETQ. DNA of the CDR3: TGCGCCAGCAGCCTATCGGGTGAGCGGTTCTTC. Translated, it gives CASSLSGERFF.

This clonotype was seen only once. V is TRBV11-2 and J is TRBJ2-2; unclear D gene. The V gene lost 1 base and the J gene lost 4 bases, with 10 bases spanning the gap. This CDR3 has 15 residues. The germline V gene has CDR1 SGHAT and CDR2 FQNNGV. DNA for the CDR3: TGTGCCAGCAGCTTAGTCGGATGTGGCACCGGGGAGCTGTTTTTT. Its protein is CASSLVGCGTGELFF.

This clonotype turned up a few times. The junction differs from germline at one of its ends, possibly a read error. The chain employs TRBV4-2 and TRBJ2-7; 10 positions match TRBD1. The germline V gene encodes CDR1 LGHNA and CDR2 YNFKEQ. This CDR3 comprises 18 residues. This CDR3 reads CVSSQEHLGQGGPCEQYF. For the CDR3, the DNA is TGTGTTAGCAGCCAGGAACACCTAGGACAGGGGGGACCGTGCGAGCAGTATTTC.

With respect to this clonotype: Since no conserved phenylalanine or tryptophan closes the CDR3, a read error is the likely cause. It is unclear where the CDR3 begins or ends on the DNA, so no DNA is shown, and the CDR3 is as TCRdb lists it. The genes are TRBV11-1 and TRBJ2-7; TRBD2, the table's D call, lacks a check against the DNA. Germline values: CDR1 SGHAT, CDR2 FQDESV (reference sequence). With termini counted, the CDR3 has 13 amino acids. CDR3 sequence: CAGSLGYLREPYY.

This chain joins TRBV4-2 and TRBJ1-1, with D unresolved. The V gene lost 4 bases and the J gene lost 5 bases, with 20 bases spanning the gap. The CDR3 length is 16 residues. CDR1 is LGHNA, CDR2 YNFKEQ, per germline. This CDR3 reads CASSPVEWRGITEAFF. The CDR3 nucleotides read TGTGCCAGCAGCCCCGTCGAGTGGAGAGGGATTACTGAAGCTTTCTTT.

Regarding this clonotype: Germline is not matched at one junction end, which may reflect a read error. CDR3 in amino acids: CIVVHWGGGFTF. DNA of the CDR3: TGCATCGTTGTCCATTGGGGTGGCGGCTTCACGTTC. The J gene is TRBJ1-2, the V gene TRBV29-1; no definite D call. The germline V gene has CDR1 SQVTM and CDR2 ANQGSEA. CDR3 length equals 12 residues.

In this sample, this clonotype turned up a few times. This likely comes from a read error, as the CDR3 has no conserved phenylalanine or tryptophan at its end. The DNA is omitted, as the CDR3 cannot be located on it reliably, and the CDR3 follows TCRdb's listing. V is TRBV10-3 and J is TRBJ1-3. Germline CDR1 is ENHRY and CDR2 is SYGVKD. Ends included, the CDR3 has 14 residues. The CDR3 sequence: CAISGSVSGNTVYL.

Of note for this clonotype: In this CDR3 the conserved last residue, phenylalanine or tryptophan, is missing, so a read error is likely. The gene calls are TRBV11-2 and TRBJ1-1; TRBD1 matches 8 bases. CDR1 is SGHAT and CDR2 is FQNNGV in the germline V gene. The CDR3 consists of 14 residues. The CDR3 region has the DNA TGTGCGAGCGGATATACAGGGGGGAGGGCTGAAGCTTTCTAT. Translated, it gives CASGYTGGRAEAFY.

Note on this clonotype: One end of the junction varies from germline; a read error may be responsible. The chain is built from TRBV11-2 and TRBJ2-5; D might be TRBD2 (6 bases). CDR3 length equals 14 residues. The V gene's germline CDR1 is SGHAT and CDR2 FQNNGV. The CDR3 DNA reads TGTGCCTGCAGCTCTCCAGGGAGCTGGGAGGCCCAGTACTTC. Translating it yields CACSSPGSWEAQYF. Full variable domain (outside the CDR3, taken from reference TRBV11-2 and TRBJ2-5): EAGVAQSPRYKIIEKRQSVAFWCNPISGHATLYWYQQILGQGPKLLIQFQNNGVVDDSQLPKDRFSAERLKGVDSTLKIQPAKLEDSAVYLCACSSPGSWEAQYFGPGTRLLVL.

This rearrangement joins TRBV10-3 to TRBJ2-1; 10 bases match TRBD2. This CDR3 has 17 amino acids. Germline loops: CDR1 ENHRY, CDR2 SYGVKD. The V segment lost 7 bases and the J segment 8 bases; nucleotides outside the gene matches: 17. The CDR3 sequence: CAIMGDASGRCLDEQFF. The DNA for the CDR3 is TGTGCCATCATGGGGGACGCTAGCGGGAGATGTCTCGATGAGCAGTTCTTC.